These 8 T cell receptor beta chains were all obtained from the same sample, sequenced in a study of cytomegalovirus exposure and HLA in healthy donors. PCR employed 60 Vbeta and 13 Jbeta primers. Some clones are missing from TCRdb's copy, which holds only in-frame ones; the method was immunoSEQ multiplex PCR. The table has 200,000 or so clones, about four fifths seen once. The material sequenced was PBMCs. These receptors all come from a woman aged 25 to 39 in good health and CMV-seropositive.

This clone has a handful of counts. The rearrangement joins TRBV5-6 to TRBJ1-5; D remains unclear. The CDR3 is 15 amino acids. CDR1 is SGHDT and CDR2 is YYEEEE in the germline V gene. V gave up 0 bases and J gave up 5 bases, with 12 bases separating them. The CDR3 DNA reads TGTGCCAGCAGCTTGGGGCGCGGGTCCCATCAGCCCCAGCATTTT. It is translated as CASSLGRGSHQPQHF.

This clone was seen only once. The rearrangement uses TRBV28 and TRBJ2-2; 7 positions agree with TRBD1. In germline, CDR1 is MDHEN, CDR2 SYDVKM. Trimming cost V 4 bases and J 4 bases; bases outside gene matches: 3. This CDR3 is built from 14 residues. The CDR3 protein is CASSSYRGTGELFF. Here the CDR3 DNA reads TGTGCCAGCAGTTCGTACAGGGGCACCGGGGAGCTGTTTTTT.

CDR3: CASSTGEKVDTF. CDR3 in DNA: TGTGCCAGCAGTACGGGGGAAAAGGTCGACACCTTC. J is TRBJ1-2 and V is TRBV25-1; the D gene is possibly TRBD1 (5 bases). CDR1 MGHDK and CDR2 SYGVNS come from the germline V gene. The V gene lost 5 bases and the J gene lost 12 bases, with 16 bases spanning the gap. CDR3 length: 12 amino acids.

This clone appeared a single time. The V gene is TRBV7-2, the J gene TRBJ2-7, with 7 bases aligning to TRBD1. The ends lost 4 bases at V and 4 bases at J; junction bases unmatched: 7. The length of the CDR3 is 14 residues. Germline V gives CDR1 SGHTA, CDR2 FQGNSA. The CDR3 coding sequence is TGTGCCAGCAGCTCCCAGACAGGGACATACGAGCAGTACTTC. Its protein is CASSSQTGTYEQYF.

This clone has just one count. The V and J genes are TRBV29-1 and TRBJ1-5; 12 bases agree with TRBD1. The V gene's germline CDR1 is SQVTM and CDR2 ANQGSEA. The CDR3 length is 12 residues. V lost 6 bases, J lost 7 bases, and 1 base stayed unmatched. The CDR3 DNA reads as TGCAGCGTCGGGACAGGGGGCCAGCCCCAGCATTTT. Amino acid sequence: CSVGTGGQPQHF.

The CDR3 nucleotides are TGCGCCAGCAGCAGCTGGACAGCGAACACTGAAGCTTTCTTT. Encoded protein: CASSSWTANTEAFF. The J gene is TRBJ1-1, the V gene TRBV5-1; D is perhaps TRBD1 (6 bases). This CDR3 has 14 amino acids. Trimming pared 4 bases from V and 1 base from J, leaving 11 bases between. Per the germline V gene, CDR1 is SGHRS and CDR2 is YFSETQ.

V usage is TRBV4-3 and J usage is TRBJ1-1, with TRBD1 matching 8 bases. Trimming took 3 bases from V and 5 from J; bases not matched to a gene: 5. Germline V gives CDR1 LGHNA, CDR2 YSLEER. This CDR3 is built from 14 residues. The chain's CDR3 is CASSQVQGGTEAFF. The CDR3 DNA reads as TGCGCCAGCAGCCAGGTACAGGGGGGGACTGAAGCTTTCTTT.

This clone was counted a single time. CDR3 in DNA: TGCGCCAGCAGCTTCCCTGAACTGAACGAGCAGTACTTC. This sequence encodes CASSFPELNEQYF. This sequence joins TRBV5-1 and TRBJ2-7; D remains unclear. Between the trimmed V and J ends, which lost 2 bases and 5 bases, there was a span of 11 bases. The CDR3 spans 13 residues. The germline CDR1 and CDR2 sequences are SGHRS and YFSETQ. Drawing the rest from reference TRBV5-1 and TRBJ2-7, the complete variable domain is KAGVTQTPRYLIKTRGQQVTLSCSPISGHRSVSWYQQTPGQGLQFLFEYFSETQRNKGNFPGRFSGRQFSNSRSEMNVSTLELGDSALYLCASSFPELNEQYFGPGTRLTVT.